This entry concerns a single T cell receptor (beta chain). The antigen remains undetermined. There are 12 residues in the CDR3. Trimming took 5 bases from V and 7 from J, leaving 8 bases between them. CDR1 is KGHDR and CDR2 is SFDVKD in the germline V gene. Data came from immunoSEQ multiplex PCR; TCRdb stores just in-frame clones and leaves some out. The profile shows around 99,000 clones, approximately 92% of them singletons. This record comes from a study of T cell responses to AZD1222 COVID-19 vaccine. Study-wide points: The reported proportion of spike-specific TCRs targeting unmutated variant regions was nearly half. Repertoire sampling occurred only after the peak T cell response.

The sample consisted of peripheral blood, taken on day 0 of AZD1222 vaccination. This chain joins TRBV24-1 and TRBJ2-1; no reliable D call. This receptor was identified in an adult in good health. CDR3 amino acids: CATSVSGNEQFF. In DNA, the CDR3 is TGTGCCACCAGTGTATCCGGGAATGAGCAGTTCTTC.